Included here is one T cell receptor beta chain sequence, with context. Its antigen is as yet unknown. The method was immunoSEQ multiplex PCR; TCRdb's version includes in-frame clones alone and lacks a portion of them. The table includes roughly 48,000 clones, approximately 80% detected once. The data stem from a study of OX40 agonist ivuxolimab in advanced cancers. Findings and limits, study-wide: The CD4+ and CD8+ T cells in the blood had expanded clonally by week 6 at 0.1 to 3.0 mg/kg.

Germline loops: CDR1 SGHAT, CDR2 FQNNGV. Losses at the gene ends were 1 base for V and 5 bases for J; bases not matched to a gene: 7. The CDR3 consists of 16 residues. This sequence joins TRBV11-2 and TRBJ1-4, with 7 bases that match TRBD1. This receptor was taken from an adult with an advanced solid tumor such as melanoma, head and neck, liver or kidney cancer. Source: CD4+ or CD8+ T cells sorted from blood, taken in a trial of the OX40 agonist ivuxolimab. For the CDR3, the DNA is TGTGCCAGCAGCTTAGTTCGACAGGGTGGGAATGAAAAACTGTTTTTT. Encoded protein: CASSLVRQGGNEKLFF.